The source of this T cell receptor beta chain is a study of shared clonotypes between healthy human individuals. Study at large: Every donor yielded three CD4 naive, three CD4 memory, two CD8 naive and one CD8 memory plate.

Libraries were prepared by immunoSEQ multiplex PCR; TCRdb keeps only in-frame clonotypes and omits some of them. The sample shows 950,000 to 1,100,000 clones, about 77% of them seen only once. Researchers partitioned CD4+ cells into CD45RA+ naive and CD45RA-negative memory subsets. Per the germline V gene, CDR1 is SGHAT and CDR2 is FQNNGV. This CDR3 has 14 amino acids. Between the trimmed V and J ends, which lost 2 bases and 2 bases, there was a span of 9 bases. The sequenced sample was memory CD4+ T cells sorted from blood. Subset reported: CD45RA-negative fraction. The clonotype was recovered from a young man in good health. This rearrangement joins TRBV11-2 to TRBJ1-1; no reliable D call. The CDR3 spells CASSLMATNTEAFF. The CDR3, as DNA: TGTGCCAGCAGCTTAATGGCCACCAACACTGAAGCTTTCTTT.